The 26 T cell receptor beta chains listed next were all sequenced from one sample in a study of T cell responses to AZD1222 COVID-19 vaccine. Using immunoSEQ multiplex PCR, the repertoire was profiled, and TCRdb retains in-frame clones only, with some absent. This table holds 100,000 or so clones, 80% to 90% found once. This specimen was peripheral blood, taken on day 0 of AZD1222 vaccination. Receptors originate from an adult in good health.

The CDR3 protein is CASSYEPRGNSGNTIYF. CDR3 coding DNA: TGTGCCAGCAGTTACGAGCCCAGGGGGAACTCTGGAAACACCATATATTTT. This rearrangement joins TRBV6-2 or TRBV6-3 to TRBJ1-3, with 7 bases that match TRBD1. This CDR3 comprises 17 residues. V lost 2 bases, J lost 0 bases, and 7 bases stayed unmatched. CDR1 and CDR2 from the germline V gene are MNHEY and SVGEGT.

This clone has a handful of counts. The V and J genes are TRBV4-1 and TRBJ2-7; TRBD1 matches at 9 bases. The germline V gene encodes CDR1 MGHRA and CDR2 YSYEKL. V was clipped by 3 bases and J by 5 bases; unmatched bases: 11. This CDR3 is built from 16 residues. CDR3 amino acids: CASSQAAGWTGDEQYF. The CDR3, as DNA: TGCGCCAGCAGCCAGGCCGCCGGCTGGACAGGGGACGAGCAGTACTTC.

The chain links TRBV18 to TRBJ2-7; tentatively, D is TRBD1 or TRBD2 (5 bases each). This CDR3 comprises 15 residues. The ends were cut back, 2 bases at V and 4 bases at J, with 15 bases in the middle. The V gene's germline CDR1 is KGHSH and CDR2 LQKENI. CDR3 in DNA: TGTGCCAGCTCACCAGAGGGATGGGGCTCGTACGAGCAGTACTTC. Translating gives CASSPEGWGSYEQYF.

This chain connects TRBV2 to TRBJ1-5, with a possible D match to TRBD1 (5 bases). This CDR3 is built from 15 residues. Germline V gene data show CDR1 as SNHLY and CDR2 as FYNNEI. V was pared by 8 bases and J by 0 bases, with 14 bases between. The CDR3 DNA reads as TGTGCCAGCCGCCTTCGGGACGGTAGCAATCAGCCCCAGCATTTT. As protein: CASRLRDGSNQPQHF.

This chain links TRBV19 with TRBJ2-1, with TRBD1 identical over 8 bases. The V and J ends lost 4 bases and 1 base, in that order; junction bases with no gene match: 3. Germline V gene data show CDR1 as LNHDA and CDR2 as SQIVND (reference sequence). CDR3 length: 15 amino acids. The CDR3 nucleotides are TGTGCCAGTAGTACGGACAGGGATTCCTACAATGAGCAGTTCTTC. This codes for CASSTDRDSYNEQFF.

This sequence joins TRBV27 and TRBJ2-7; D may match TRBD1 or TRBD2 (5 bases each). Trimming shortened V by 0 bases and J by 3 bases, and 6 bases separated the two germline ends. This CDR3 is built from 13 residues. Germline CDR1 reads MNHEY; CDR2 reads SMNVEV (reference sequence). CDR3 nucleotides: TGTGCCAGCAGTTTATCGGGGGTCTACGAGCAGTACTTC. This codes for CASSLSGVYEQYF.

CDR3 loop: CASSPGQPHEQYF. In nucleotides, the CDR3 is TGTGCCAGCAGCCCGGGACAGCCCCACGAGCAGTACTTC. This chain uses TRBV7-2 with TRBJ2-7; TRBD1 agrees at 7 bases. Germline CDR1 reads SGHTA; CDR2 reads FQGNSA. This CDR3 is built from 13 residues. Trimming removed 5 bases from V and 5 bases from J; junction bases left unmatched: 6.

The chain couples TRBV7-8 to TRBJ1-4; 7 bases line up with TRBD1. V was pared by 5 bases and J by 4 bases, with 10 bases of the junction left unmatched. Looked up from germline, CDR1 is SGHVS and CDR2 is FQNEAQ. This CDR3 comprises 16 residues. CDR3 amino acids: CASSPLLSGGNEKLFF. The CDR3 nucleotides read TGTGCCAGCAGCCCCCTGCTCTCAGGGGGTAATGAAAAACTGTTTTTT.

The chain is built from TRBV4-2 and TRBJ1-4, with 7 bases identical to TRBD1. Per germline, CDR1 LGHNA and CDR2 YNFKEQ. The CDR3 consists of 15 residues. The trim removed 1 base at V and 8 bases at J, leaving 7 bases unmatched. CDR3 DNA: TGTGCCAGCAGCCAAGGTTCGGCAGGGGGGGAAAAACTGTTTTTT. The encoded protein is CASSQGSAGGEKLFF.

This clone came up a few times. As DNA, the CDR3 is TGTGCCAGCAGCGCCGAAGGGACAGGGGGCCGTGGCTACACCTTC. Protein: CASSAEGTGGRGYTF. The gene calls are TRBV9 and TRBJ1-2, with 12 positions matching TRBD1. The CDR3 runs 15 residues. The germline gives CDR1 SGDLS, CDR2 YYNGEE. V lost 3 bases and J lost 7; bases outside the gene matches: 7.

V is TRBV20-1 and J is TRBJ1-1, with 7 bases aligning to TRBD1. Germline CDR1 is DFQATT and CDR2 is SNEGSKA (reference sequence). With V trimmed by 3 bases and J by 2 bases, 12 bases remained unmatched. The CDR3 extends over 16 amino acids. This CDR3 reads CSASHPQDRINTEAFF. In DNA form, the CDR3 reads TGCAGTGCTAGTCACCCGCAGGACAGGATTAACACTGAAGCTTTCTTT.

The gene calls are TRBV10-1 and TRBJ1-2, with TRBD1 matching over 8 bases. Germline values: CDR1 WNHNN, CDR2 SYGVQD (reference sequence). This CDR3 comprises 14 residues. Germline trimming cut 5 bases from V and 4 bases from J; bases unmatched to any gene: 6. CDR3 protein: CASSSTGGSYGYTF. The CDR3 coding sequence is TGCGCCAGCAGTTCTACAGGGGGTAGCTATGGCTACACCTTC.

V and J are TRBV18 and TRBJ2-1, with 9 nucleotides matching TRBD1. J was trimmed by 4 bases and V by 2 bases; bases with no gene match: 6. The CDR3 sequence is 16 residues long. Germline CDR1 reads KGHSH; CDR2 reads LQKENI. DNA for the CDR3: TGTGCCAGCTCACCAAATTGGGGACAGGGATACAATGAGCAGTTCTTC. Its translation: CASSPNWGQGYNEQFF.

This chain connects TRBV5-1 to TRBJ2-7; D remains unclear. The CDR3 consists of 14 residues. The V gene lost 0 bases and the J gene lost 7 bases, with 14 bases spanning the gap. Germline V gene sequence: CDR1 SGHRS, CDR2 YFSETQ. The CDR3 nucleotides are TGCGCCAGCAGCTTGGAAGTCAGCTCGAGGGAGCAGTACTTC. This translates into CASSLEVSSREQYF. The full variable domain, rest sourced from reference TRBV5-1 and TRBJ2-7, is KAGVTQTPRYLIKTRGQQVTLSCSPISGHRSVSWYQQTPGQGLQFLFEYFSETQRNKGNFPGRFSGRQFSNSRSEMNVSTLELGDSALYLCASSLEVSSREQYFGPGTRLTVT.

The V and J genes are TRBV5-4 and TRBJ1-5, with D perhaps TRBD1 (5 bases). The germline V and J ends were trimmed by 0 bases and 5 bases, with 9 bases remaining between them. The CDR3 runs 14 residues. Germline V CDR1 and CDR2: SGHNT, YYREEE (reference sequence). The DNA of the CDR3 is TGTGCCAGCAGCTTGGCAGGGAGTGATCAGCCCCAGCATTTT. It translates to CASSLAGSDQPQHF.

This chain links TRBV27 with TRBJ2-7; D ambiguous. Germline V gives CDR1 MNHEY, CDR2 SMNVEV (reference sequence). V lost 0 bases to trimming and J lost 1 base, with 7 bases between them. The length of the CDR3 is 14 residues. The CDR3 sequence: CASSLSRRSYEQYF. In nucleotides, the CDR3 is TGTGCCAGCAGTTTATCGAGGCGGTCCTACGAGCAGTACTTC.

This clone showed up just once. The rearrangement links TRBV9 to TRBJ2-7; TRBD2 matches at 9 bases. CDR3 length equals 14 residues. With V trimmed by 0 bases and J by 7 bases, 5 bases remained unmatched. The germline V gene encodes CDR1 SGDLS and CDR2 YYNGEE. CDR3 coding DNA: TGTGCCAGCAGCGTAGTAGCGGGGGCGGGTGAGCAGTACTTC. It specifies CASSVVAGAGEQYF.

The V gene is TRBV3-1 (or the pseudogene TRBV3-2), the J gene TRBJ2-1; unclear D gene. This CDR3 spans 15 amino acids. Germline CDR1 and CDR2: LGHDT and YNNKEL (reference sequence). Trimming took off 3 bases at V and 0 bases at J, with 9 bases between the two ends. CDR3 DNA: TGTGCCAGCAGCCAGGACCAGAGCTCCTACAATGAGCAGTTCTTC. Translation: CASSQDQSSYNEQFF.

The chain recombines TRBV6-6 with TRBJ1-5, with D hard to call. Germline values: CDR1 MNHNY, CDR2 SVGAGI (reference sequence). V lost 6 bases and J lost 4, with 4 bases in between. This CDR3 contains 11 residues. The CDR3 reads CASRNNQPQHF. CDR3 in DNA: TGTGCCAGCAGAAATAATCAGCCCCAGCATTTT.

The rearrangement links TRBV7-2 to TRBJ1-2; D possibly corresponds to TRBD1 (6 bases). The CDR3 totals 15 residues. V was shortened by 2 bases and J by 3 bases, with 13 bases between the two germline ends. CDR1 SGHTA and CDR2 FQGNSA come from the germline V gene. In DNA form, the CDR3 reads TGTGCCAGCAGCTTAAACCCCAGGGGAGACTATGGCTACACCTTC. Translating it yields CASSLNPRGDYGYTF. The full variable domain, in which reference TRBV7-2 and TRBJ1-2 provide the parts outside the CDR3, is GAGVSQSPSNKVTEKGKDVELRCDPISGHTALYWYRQSLGQGLEFLIYFQGNSAPDKSGLPSDRFSAERTGGSVSTLTIQRTQQEDSAVYLCASSLNPRGDYGYTFGSGTRLTVV.

CDR3 residues: CASSRQSRDTGELFF. Here the CDR3 DNA reads TGTGCCAGCAGCAGACAGTCTAGGGACACCGGGGAGCTGTTTTTT. The chain links TRBV7-3 to TRBJ2-2, with D possibly matching TRBD1 (5 bases). This CDR3 region has 15 residues. Trimming cost V 5 bases and J 3 bases, with 13 bases left between them. The germline CDR1 and CDR2 sequences are SGHTA and FQGTGA.

The genes are TRBV3-1 (or the pseudogene TRBV3-2) and TRBJ1-4, with D uncertain. Trimming left V 1 base short and J 6 bases short, with 6 bases between. CDR1 and CDR2 from the germline V gene are LGHDT and YNNKEL (reference sequence). CDR3 length: 13 amino acids. This chain's CDR3 is CASSQARDEKLFF. As DNA, the CDR3 is TGTGCCAGCAGCCAAGCGCGGGATGAAAAACTGTTTTTT.

The J gene is TRBJ1-4, the V gene TRBV4-3; 8 nucleotides match TRBD1. Germline V CDR1 and CDR2: LGHNA, YSLEER. There are 15 residues in the CDR3. J gave up 7 bases and V 0 bases, and 4 bases lay outside the gene matches. CDR3 residues: CASSQDQGATEKLFF. DNA for the CDR3: TGCGCCAGCAGCCAAGATCAGGGGGCAACTGAAAAACTGTTTTTT.

The genes are TRBV11-1 and TRBJ1-6; D unresolved. The CDR3 runs to 16 residues. Germline assignment: CDR1 SGHAT and CDR2 FQDESV (reference sequence). V was pared by 4 bases and J by 0 bases, with 10 bases between. DNA of the CDR3: TGTGCCAGCAGCTCAAGAGGGTTCTCCTATAATTCACCCCTCCACTTT. Residues: CASSSRGFSYNSPLHF. Full variable domain (rest looked up from reference TRBV11-1 and TRBJ1-6): EAEVAQSPRYKITEKSQAVAFWCDPISGHATLYWYRQILGQGPELLVQFQDESVVDDSQLPKDRFSAERLKGVDSTLKIQPAELGDSAMYLCASSSRGFSYNSPLHFGNGTRLTVT.

This chain connects TRBV30 to TRBJ1-2; the D is unclear. Germline V gene lookup returns CDR1 GTSNPN and CDR2 SVGIG (reference sequence). The V end was cut by 2 bases, the J end by 3 bases, with 10 bases between. The CDR3 length is 13 residues. The CDR3 bases are TGTGCCTGGAGTCTCGGGATCTACTATGGCTACACCTTC. It is translated as CAWSLGIYYGYTF.

The chain is built from TRBV27 and TRBJ2-3; D is perhaps TRBD1 (6 bases). V lost 6 bases and J 4 bases, leaving 17 bases between the germline ends. Per germline, CDR1 MNHEY and CDR2 SMNVEV (reference sequence). This CDR3 spans 15 amino acids. In nucleotides, the CDR3 is TGTGCCAGCAGCCGCACAGGGTCTGTGGCAGATACGCAGTATTTT. Amino acid sequence: CASSRTGSVADTQYF.